This entry describes one T cell receptor (beta chain). Antigen unknown. The data belong to a study of cytomegalovirus exposure and HLA in healthy donors. Study overall: Caucasian-associated ancestry cluster membership applied to approximately 81% of 300 to 450 genotyped donors. General observations from the study: V- and J-gene trimming in TCR beta was tied to a missense DCLRE1C variant by an analysis performed later. Three of the chains that were CMV-associated were confirmed in vitro to be specific for CMV antigens. Across donors, most TCRs were seen rarely, yet some public ones were widespread.

V was trimmed by 5 bases and J by 3 bases, leaving 5 bases between them. Germline assignment: CDR1 MNHEY and CDR2 SMNVEV (reference sequence). The CDR3 runs 11 residues. This PCR relied on a set of 60 Vbeta primers and 13 Jbeta primers. The assay was immunoSEQ multiplex PCR, and TCRdb's table has in-frame clones only and misses some. Of 130,000 or so clones listed, roughly 79% were seen once; the top ten hold around 2.9%. The V gene is TRBV27, the J gene TRBJ2-7; D ambiguous. The receptor was isolated from a man aged 25 to 40 in good health and CMV-seronegative. The sequencing sample was made of PBMCs. The CDR3 DNA sequence: TGTGCCAGCAGTAGCTTCTACGAGCAGTACTTC. The encoded protein is CASSSFYEQYF.